One T cell receptor (beta chain) is described in this entry. This sample was included in a study of blood T cell repertoires in COVID-19. Background on the study: COVID-19 samples collected from the United States, Italy and Spain covered acute and convalescent phases. T cells, B-cell-depleted T cells, or PBMCs provided the cDNA or gDNA that served as material.

In the original analysis: Amplification of reference gene primers was used by the study to estimate nucleated cell counts. This table comes from immunoSEQ multiplex PCR, and its TCRdb copy is limited to in-frame clones, with some not included. V, J and clone size reflect that table, while D and trimming were determined from the DNA. The sample yields 150,000 to 200,000 clones, about four fifths seen once. The CDR3 extends over 14 amino acids. Germline CDR1 MGHDK, CDR2 SYGVNS. V shed 3 bases and J 2 bases; nucleotides not matched to a gene: 3. Specimen: peripheral blood. The rearrangement joins TRBV25-1 to TRBJ2-5, with 7 bases identical to TRBD1. The receptor comes from a man aged 55 to 70 with active or convalescent COVID-19. The CDR3 here is CASSDWDSQETQYF. CDR3 sequence (DNA): TGTGCCAGCAGTGACTGGGACAGTCAAGAGACCCAGTACTTC.